This passage covers 26 T cell receptor beta chains from one sample sequenced in a study of cytomegalovirus exposure and HLA in healthy donors. The study ran its PCR with 60 Vbeta and 13 Jbeta primers. Produced via immunoSEQ multiplex PCR; TCRdb's table is partial and in-frame only. The data hold just under 45,000 clones, with 51% observed a single time. Sequenced material: PBMCs. The receptors originated from a man between 60 and 75 years old in good health and CMV-seronegative.

The chain employs TRBV7-9 and TRBJ2-7; 9 bases align to TRBD2. The V and J ends lost 5 bases and 6 bases, in that order; junction bases with no gene match: 14. This CDR3 comprises 16 residues. CDR1 is SEHNR, CDR2 FQNEAQ, per germline (reference sequence). CDR3 bases: TGTGCCAGCAGCCCTGCTATAAATAGCGGGAGAGGCGAGCAGTACTTC. Protein product: CASSPAINSGRGEQYF. Drawing the rest from reference TRBV7-9 and TRBJ2-7, the complete variable domain is DTGVSQNPRHKITKRGQNVTFRCDPISEHNRLYWYRQTLGQGPEFLTYFQNEAQLEKSRLLSDRFSAERPKGSFSTLEIQRTEQGDSAMYLCASSPAINSGRGEQYFGPGTRLTVT.

This chain uses TRBV2 with TRBJ1-1; D not resolved. Germline CDR1 SNHLY, CDR2 FYNNEI. V was cut by 1 base and J by 5 bases, with 11 bases left in between. The CDR3 is 14 amino acids. CDR3 DNA sequence: TGTGCCAGCAGTGAAGTGGGTCTAGGAACTGAAGCTTTCTTT. Amino acids: CASSEVGLGTEAFF.

The CDR3 loop is CAISLQGAHTEAFF. The CDR3 DNA is TGTGCCATCAGTCTACAGGGGGCTCACACTGAAGCTTTCTTT. J is TRBJ1-1 and V is TRBV10-3; 9 nucleotides align to TRBD1. Germline assignment: CDR1 ENHRY and CDR2 SYGVKD. CDR3 size: 14 residues. V was pared by 5 bases and J by 3 bases, with 4 bases of the junction left unmatched.

The J gene is TRBJ2-1, the V gene TRBV6-5; no reliable D call. Trimming shortened V by 2 bases and J by 8 bases, and 13 bases separated the two germline ends. The length of the CDR3 is 14 residues. Germline values: CDR1 MNHEY, CDR2 SVGAGI. This CDR3 reads CASSYLGRRDEQFF. CDR3 DNA sequence: TGTGCCAGCAGTTACCTCGGCCGTCGGGATGAGCAGTTCTTC.

This chain links TRBV27 with TRBJ2-5; 14 bases are a match to TRBD2. CDR1 is MNHEY, CDR2 SMNVEV, per germline (reference sequence). CDR3 length equals 14 residues. The trim removed 6 bases at V and 4 bases at J, leaving 1 base unmatched. This CDR3 reads CASRGLAGVETQYF. The CDR3 region has the DNA TGTGCCAGCAGGGGACTAGCGGGAGTAGAGACCCAGTACTTC.

The V and J genes are TRBV30 and TRBJ2-7; D is ambiguous. V lost 0 bases and J lost 1, with 10 bases in between. The CDR3 has 14 residues. Germline V lookup: CDR1 GTSNPN, CDR2 SVGIG (reference sequence). Here the CDR3 DNA reads TGTGCCTGGAGTGTTCCCGTGTCTTCCTACGAGCAGTACTTC. It encodes CAWSVPVSSYEQYF.

This clone was seen a single time. This rearrangement joins TRBV5-1 to TRBJ1-4; 7 bases fit TRBD1. CDR3 length: 16 residues. V lost 4 bases, J lost 8 bases, and 14 bases stayed unmatched. In germline, CDR1 is SGHRS, CDR2 YFSETQ. The CDR3 region has the DNA TGCGCCAGCAGCACGAACCCCGGGACAGTCGCCGAAAAACTGTTTTTT. It encodes CASSTNPGTVAEKLFF.

J is TRBJ1-5 and V is TRBV7-9; D may be TRBD1 (6 bases). The CDR3 contains 14 residues. V shed 2 bases and J shed 1 base, with 6 bases lying between them. Germline V lookup: CDR1 SEHNR, CDR2 FQNEAQ (reference sequence). CDR3 nucleotide sequence: TGTGCCAGCAGCTTACAGGGGAGCAATCAGCCCCAGCATTTT. This gives the protein CASSLQGSNQPQHF.

This chain connects TRBV5-6 to TRBJ1-1, with TRBD1 identical over 10 bases. Germline CDR1 reads SGHDT; CDR2 reads YYEEEE. The CDR3 is 15 amino acids. J gave up 0 bases and V 4 bases, and 3 bases lay outside the gene matches. The chain's CDR3 is CASSLGTGVNTEAFF. CDR3 DNA sequence: TGTGCCAGCAGCCTCGGGACAGGGGTGAACACTGAAGCTTTCTTT.

V usage is TRBV4-1 and J usage is TRBJ2-1; tentatively, D is TRBD2 (5 bases). The CDR3 contains 16 residues. V was cut by 0 bases and J by 0 bases, with 9 bases left in between. Germline V gene data show CDR1 as MGHRA and CDR2 as YSYEKL. As DNA, the CDR3 is TGCGCCAGCAGCCAAGAGCGGGTTAGCTCCTACAATGAGCAGTTCTTC. It yields the protein CASSQERVSSYNEQFF.

The chain carries TRBV7-3 and TRBJ2-1; 8 bases map to TRBD1. This CDR3 comprises 16 residues. Germline CDR1 SGHTA, CDR2 FQGTGA. The V gene end was trimmed by 0 bases and the J gene end by 10 bases; junction bases not matched to a gene: 11. CDR3 region: CASSLTPHDRGGEQFF. Here the CDR3 DNA reads TGTGCCAGCAGCTTAACTCCCCACGACAGGGGCGGCGAGCAGTTCTTC. Full variable domain (outside the CDR3, taken from reference TRBV7-3 and TRBJ2-1): GAGVSQTPSNKVTEKGKYVELRCDPISGHTALYWYRQSLGQGPEFLIYFQGTGAADDSGLPNDRFFAVRPEGSVSTLKIQRTERGDSAVYLCASSLTPHDRGGEQFFGPGTRLTVL.

This clone was seen a few times. The chain is built from TRBV6-1 and TRBJ2-7; TRBD1 is a possible D gene (5 bases). Germline loops: CDR1 MNHNS, CDR2 SASEGT. V dropped 5 bases and J dropped 9 bases, with 17 bases sitting between them. The CDR3 is 13 amino acids. CDR3 sequence reads: CASSRQTRYRQYF. The CDR3, as DNA: TGTGCCAGCAGTAGACAGACAAGGTATAGGCAGTACTTC.

This clone was detected once. The DNA for the CDR3 is TGTGCCAGCCCCCCGGGACAGGGGAGCGATCACTATGGCTACACCTTC. This sequence encodes CASPPGQGSDHYGYTF. The chain recombines TRBV5-8 with TRBJ1-2, with 10 positions matching TRBD1. The CDR3 has 16 residues. Germline V gene data show CDR1 as SGHTS and CDR2 as YDEGEE. J gave up 3 bases and V 7 bases, and 12 bases lay outside the gene matches.

V gene TRBV19 combines with J gene TRBJ1-5, with 8 bases identical to TRBD1. The CDR3 length is 13 residues. Germline loops: CDR1 LNHDA, CDR2 SQIVND (reference sequence). Trimming took 8 bases from V and 6 from J; bases not matched to a gene: 6. The CDR3 DNA reads TGTGCCAGTGAGGACAGGGTAGGTCAGCCCCAGCATTTT. It yields the protein CASEDRVGQPQHF.

V is TRBV5-4 and J is TRBJ2-7, with D tentatively TRBD1 (6 bases). CDR1 and CDR2 from the germline V gene are SGHNT and YYREEE (reference sequence). The ends were cut back, 6 bases at V and 1 base at J, with 20 bases in the middle. The CDR3 loop spans 16 amino acids. The chain's CDR3 is CASTLGGLDSSYEQYF. DNA of the CDR3: TGTGCCAGCACCTTAGGCGGATTGGACAGTTCCTACGAGCAGTACTTC. Using reference TRBV5-4 and TRBJ2-7 for the parts outside the CDR3, the full variable domain is ETGVTQSPTHLIKTRGQQVTLRCSSQSGHNTVSWYQQALGQGPQFIFQYYREEENGRGNFPPRFSGLQFPNYSSELNVNALELDDSALYLCASTLGGLDSSYEQYFGPGTRLTVT.

The V and J genes are TRBV5-4 and TRBJ2-1, with TRBD1 matching 7 bases. Germline lookup yields CDR1 SGHNT and CDR2 YYREEE (reference sequence). V lost 2 bases, J lost 4 bases, and 9 bases stayed unmatched. CDR3 length equals 16 residues. The CDR3 nucleotides read TGTGCCAGCAGCTTAGGGGACAGAGGGCGTTACAATGAGCAGTTCTTC. As protein: CASSLGDRGRYNEQFF.

In its sample, this clone was seen a few times. The chain is built from TRBV2 and TRBJ2-1, with 8 bases identical to TRBD1. The CDR3 is 16 amino acids. V gave up 6 bases and J gave up 2 bases; unmatched junction bases: 9. Germline V lookup: CDR1 SNHLY, CDR2 FYNNEI. The CDR3 DNA sequence: TGTGCCAGCAGAATTGGGACAGGCCGGCCCTACAATGAGCAGTTCTTC. Encoded protein: CASRIGTGRPYNEQFF.

The gene calls are TRBV10-1 and TRBJ1-1, with D maybe TRBD1 (5 bases). Trimming removed 5 bases from V and 6 bases from J, with 19 bases in between. Germline V gives CDR1 WNHNN, CDR2 SYGVQD (reference sequence). This CDR3 has 15 residues. The CDR3 DNA reads TGCGCCAGCAGTCCTCTTCCGGGCAGGGAGGCTGAAGCTTTCTTT. It is translated as CASSPLPGREAEAFF.

The chain is built from TRBV6-1 and TRBJ1-2, with 9 bases matching TRBD1. V gave up 8 bases and J gave up 2 bases; unmatched junction bases: 9. Germline V gene data show CDR1 as MNHNS and CDR2 as SASEGT. The CDR3 has 15 residues. CDR3 nucleotides: TGTGCCAGCGTCAAACAGGGGGCCTGGAACTATGGCTACACCTTC. It specifies CASVKQGAWNYGYTF.

The chain combines TRBV9 with TRBJ2-3; tentative D call: TRBD1 (5 bases). This CDR3 contains 14 residues. V lost 0 bases and J 3 bases, leaving 8 bases between the germline ends. Germline loops: CDR1 SGDLS, CDR2 YYNGEE. CDR3 DNA: TGTGCCAGCAGCGTAGTCTCAGGGACAGATACGCAGTATTTT. This encodes CASSVVSGTDTQYF. Full variable domain (missing parts from reference TRBV9 and TRBJ2-3): DSGVTQTPKHLITATGQRVTLRCSPRSGDLSVYWYQQSLDQGLQFLIQYYNGEERAKGNILERFSAQQFPDLHSELNLSSLELGDSALYFCASSVVSGTDTQYFGPGTRLTVL.

This chain links TRBV6-5 with TRBJ2-3, with 12 bases that match TRBD2. The CDR3 length is 16 residues. Germline V gene sequence: CDR1 MNHEY, CDR2 SVGAGI. Trimming cost V 0 bases and J 4 bases; bases outside gene matches: 2. CDR3 bases: TGTGCCAGCAGTTACTCGACTAGCGGGAGATCAGATACGCAGTATTTT. Translated, it gives CASSYSTSGRSDTQYF.

This rearrangement joins TRBV30 to TRBJ1-1, with no clear D. Trimming took off 3 bases at V and 1 base at J, with 9 bases between the two ends. CDR1 is GTSNPN and CDR2 is SVGIG in the germline V gene (reference sequence). This CDR3 contains 13 residues. Here the CDR3 DNA reads TGTGCCTGGAGGCCCGCGAAGAACACTGAAGCTTTCTTT. Protein sequence: CAWRPAKNTEAFF.

Many counts were recorded for this clone. The chain carries TRBV6-5 and TRBJ2-1, with D perhaps matching TRBD1 (6 bases). V lost 4 bases, J lost 6 bases, and 13 bases lay in between. CDR1 is MNHEY, CDR2 SVGAGI, per germline. The CDR3 has 14 amino acids. CDR3 residues: CASSFPGAFNEQFF. Written as DNA, the CDR3 is TGTGCCAGCAGTTTCCCAGGGGCCTTCAATGAGCAGTTCTTC.

This clone was found a few times. The chain combines TRBV5-4 with TRBJ2-1; possibly TRBD2 for D (5 bases). Germline V gene sequence: CDR1 SGHNT, CDR2 YYREEE (reference sequence). This CDR3 spans 17 amino acids. V lost 0 bases and J lost 8, with 21 bases in between. As DNA, the CDR3 is TGTGCCAGCAGCTTGGCGACTAACGGAAGGAGTGTCGATGAGCAGTTCTTC. Translated, it gives CASSLATNGRSVDEQFF.

The chain has TRBV30 and TRBJ2-7; no reliable D call. Germline CDR1 reads GTSNPN; CDR2 reads SVGIG (reference sequence). This CDR3 comprises 14 residues. Trimming shortened V by 3 bases and J by 5 bases, and 17 bases separated the two germline ends. As DNA, the CDR3 is TGTGCCTGGAGGGCTCGCCCCCCCGTCCACGAGCAGTACTTC. This encodes CAWRARPPVHEQYF.

This chain uses TRBV28 with TRBJ1-2; no reliable D call. CDR3 length equals 15 residues. V lost 4 bases and J lost 6, with 18 bases in between. Germline V CDR1 and CDR2: MDHEN, SYDVKM. CDR3 amino acids: CASSSLVIDRDGYTF. Here the CDR3 DNA reads TGTGCCAGCAGTTCATTGGTAATTGACCGGGATGGCTACACCTTC.